The clone carrying this T cell receptor (beta chain) was observed many times. Its antigen is still unknown. Individual cDNA molecules received unique molecular identifiers during library preparation. TCRdb reanalysed the 5' RACE reads using MiXCR and keeps one entry per CDR3 protein. This sample has over 30,000 distinct CDR3 sequences, with 4% to 5% found just once. The data stem from a study of early T cells in non-severe SARS-CoV-2 infection. Study details: Sequencing targeted bulk RNA from unsorted whole blood, leaving chains unpaired. The study, taken as a whole, reports: In VDJdb matching, anti-spike CD8 responses were favored while private and CD4 specificities went missing.

Germline loops: CDR1 SGHTA, CDR2 FQGNSA. The CDR3 is 15 amino acids. Trimming removed 3 bases from V and 3 bases from J, with 11 bases in between. Sequenced input: whole blood. This sequence originates from an adult who was a healthcare worker with PCR-confirmed SARS-CoV-2 infection or an uninfected control (not recorded which). This sequence joins TRBV7-2 and TRBJ2-2; D may match TRBD1 or TRBD2 (6 bases each). CDR3 nucleotide sequence: TGTGCCAGCAGCTTGCTGGGGGGCGACACCGGGGAGCTGTTTTTT. It translates to CASSLLGGDTGELFF.